The rows below give T cell receptor beta chains drawn from one sample of a study of persistence of HIV-infected CD4 T cells. No antigen has been identified for these receptors. Sequenced by immunoSEQ multiplex PCR; TCRdb stores in-frame clones only, minus some. Of about 40,000 clones listed, approximately 80% were seen once; the top ten hold over 12%. The starting material was CD4+ T cells sorted from PBMCs after 18-hour stimulation, obtained from a patient who received antiretroviral therapy. These receptors were obtained from an adult man with HIV who was CMV-seropositive. Both conserved end residues are part of each CDR3. The D gene is left open where the match is weak.

V,D,CDR3
TRBV25-1,.,CASSEFRSSLNNEQFF
TRBV6-6,TRBD1,CASSLRQGFSTEAFF
TRBV27,TRBD1,CASSIPGTGGYNEQFF
TRBV4-1,TRBD1,CASSQLGQGAETQYF
TRBV6-1,.,CASSEFGTGTKSTIYF
TRBV6-6,.,CASSYDNSGNQPQHF
TRBV5-4,.,CASSLNTGSVAFF
TRBV19,TRBD2,CASSITGGYEQYF
TRBV6-1,.,CASSDPGVLNEQFF
TRBV6-5,.,CASSYGDGPNGYTF
TRBV6-6,TRBD1,CASTPYDRDSNQPQHF
TRBV6-5,.,CASRAGGELLPLHF
TRBV7-9,TRBD2,CASSQSGTYTGELFF
TRBV5-4,.,CASSLGLGLNNEKLFF
TRBV27,.,CASSGGGLIYTEAFF
TRBV27,TRBD2,CASSLRAGPGYPFTDTQYF
TRBV14,.,CASSQVERGRDWQETQYF
TRBV6-1,.,CASSEFVARGSNQPQHF
TRBV6-5,.,CASSQGYNSPLHF
TRBV7-2,.,CASSFTSSWLYEQYF
TRBV10-1,TRBD1,CASSPGQGSGNTIYF
TRBV30,TRBD2,CAWTNFGLAGTDTQYF
TRBV18,.,CASSPSHGYEQYF
TRBV18,TRBD2,CASSPLGLLAGSSYNEQFF
TRBV7-9,.,CASSLDLYRGGYTF
TRBV30,.,CACKPASLHGYTF
TRBV6-1,.,CASSEIVDTQYF
TRBV6-5,.,CASMTYRGATDTQYF
TRBV10-3,.,CAISEVGGGPGTQYF
TRBV6-4,TRBD1,CASSEMGQSYGYTF
TRBV18,.,CASSRQEDQPQHF
TRBV6-1,.,CASSEEGGSYGYTF
TRBV5-1,TRBD1,CASSLPGQGAGGYTF
TRBV4-3,.,CASSQDLNGKAQGYTF
TRBV7-8,.,CASSLSGPWGNEQFF
TRBV2,.,CASTSTRGTGELFF
TRBV5-1,TRBD1,CASSLGTGREQYF
TRBV7-2,.,CASSLREDRGANVLTF
TRBV4-3,.,CASSQDAGRTNYGYTF
TRBV20-1,TRBD2,CSASFRASGSYRVSEQFF
TRBV9,.,CASSVGRGWEATNEKLFF
TRBV7-7,TRBD1,CASSLDGQGETQYF
TRBV11-3,.,CASSLGQANTEAFF
TRBV19,.,CASSNNGGGTEAFF
TRBV5-4,.,CASSLVGAGGYTF
TRBV5-1,.,CASSLVRGMGEKLFF
TRBV27,.,CASSLQAFTDTQYF
TRBV18,TRBD1,CASSPALGTGLGQPQHF
TRBV28,.,CASIMRDGDGANVLTF
TRBV7-9,.,CASSLEQFF
TRBV5-1,.,CASSLGAAGFQETQYF
TRBV7-6,TRBD2,CATTLGLAGSGDTQYF
TRBV27,TRBD2,CASSLGRLAGGNRSYEQYF